The table lists the clone carrying this T cell receptor beta chain with many counts. Antigen: not known. The data belong to a study of regulatory T cells in long-lasting Graves disease. General study results and limits: For persistent Graves' patients, TCR diversity was lower than for newly diagnosed ones.

This CDR3 is built from 24 residues. J was trimmed by 0 bases and V by 3 bases; bases with no gene match: 27. The germline V gene has CDR1 SGHAT and CDR2 FQNNGV. Construction of TCR beta libraries relied on iRepertoire HTBI primers and on Arm-PCR targeting CDR3 regions. One entry per CDR3 protein, called by TCRdb with MiXCR from the multiplex PCR reads. The sample has approximately 350,000 distinct CDR3 sequences; about an eighth are singletons. Time point specified: newly diagnosed GD, antithyroid drugs for less than 3 months. PBMC-derived RNA was used for the TCR library. These data also featured in a second study, about T cells in Graves' hyperthyroidism and ophthalmopathy. That study adds: The TCR CDR3 was amplified in a first-round RT-PCR using the HTBI primer set. In simple terms, a model built on 13 V-J features told ophthalmopathy apart from stable hyperthyroidism.

The TCR originated in a woman aged 18-30 years with Graves disease. The rearrangement links TRBV11-2 to TRBJ1-4, with 8 positions matching TRBD1. The specimen comprised peripheral blood mononuclear cells (PBMCs), sampled at new diagnosis, from a patient treated with antithyroid drugs. CDR3 coding DNA: TGTGCCAGCAGCTTTAAAGCCCACCGATTAAAGGACAGGGCGGAGAAGGCAACTAATGAAAAACTGTTTTTT. It is translated as CASSFKAHRLKDRAEKATNEKLFF.